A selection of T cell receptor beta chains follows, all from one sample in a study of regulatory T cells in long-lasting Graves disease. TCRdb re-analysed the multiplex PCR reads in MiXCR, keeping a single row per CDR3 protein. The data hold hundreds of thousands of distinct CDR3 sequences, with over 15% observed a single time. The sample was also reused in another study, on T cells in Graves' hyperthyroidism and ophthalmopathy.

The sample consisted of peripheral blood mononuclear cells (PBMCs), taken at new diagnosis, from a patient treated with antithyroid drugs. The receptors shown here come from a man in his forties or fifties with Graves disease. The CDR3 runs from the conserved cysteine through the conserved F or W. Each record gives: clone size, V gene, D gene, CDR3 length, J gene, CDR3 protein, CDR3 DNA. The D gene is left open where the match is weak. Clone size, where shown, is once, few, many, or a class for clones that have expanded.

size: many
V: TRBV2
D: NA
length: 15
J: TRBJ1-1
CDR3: CASSPLVRMNTEAFF
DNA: TGTGCCAGCAGTCCCTTAGTCCGTATGAACACTGAAGCTTTCTTT

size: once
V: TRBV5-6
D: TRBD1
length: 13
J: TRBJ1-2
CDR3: CASSLATGTGYTF
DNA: TGTGCCAGCAGCTTGGCGACAGGGACTGGCTACACCTTC

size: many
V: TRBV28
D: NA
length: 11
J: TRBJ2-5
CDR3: CASKEQETQYF
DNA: TGTGCCAGCAAGGAGCAAGAGACCCAGTACTTC

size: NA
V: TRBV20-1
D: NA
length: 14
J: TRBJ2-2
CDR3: CSVMRWTNTGELFF
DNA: TGCAGTGTTATGAGGTGGACGAACACCGGGGAGCTGTTTTTT

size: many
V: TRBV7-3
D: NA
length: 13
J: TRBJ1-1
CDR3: CASSWSGNTEAFF
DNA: TGTGCCAGCAGCTGGAGTGGGAACACTGAAGCTTTCTTT

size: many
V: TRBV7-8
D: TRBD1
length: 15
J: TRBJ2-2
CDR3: CASSFRQGSPGELFF
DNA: TGTGCCAGCAGCTTCCGACAGGGATCACCCGGGGAGCTGTTTTTT

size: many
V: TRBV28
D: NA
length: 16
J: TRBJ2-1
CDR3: CASSLAASGAYNEQFF
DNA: TGTGCCAGCAGTTTGGCCGCGTCGGGGGCGTACAATGAGCAGTTCTTC

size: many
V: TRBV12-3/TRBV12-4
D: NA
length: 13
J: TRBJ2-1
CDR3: CASSLSPPNEQFF
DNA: TGTGCCAGCAGTTTAAGTCCGCCCAATGAGCAGTTCTTC

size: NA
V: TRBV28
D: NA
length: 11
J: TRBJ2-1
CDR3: CASRDRNEQFF
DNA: TGTGCCAGCAGAGACCGCAATGAGCAGTTCTTC

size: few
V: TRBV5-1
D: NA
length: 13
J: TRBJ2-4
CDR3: CASSFTFQNIQYF
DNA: TGCGCCAGCAGCTTTACTTTCCAAAACATTCAGTACTTC

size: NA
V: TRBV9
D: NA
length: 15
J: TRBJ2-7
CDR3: CASSPEGGVPYEQYF
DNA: TGTGCCAGCAGCCCAGAAGGAGGGGTCCCTTACGAGCAGTACTTC

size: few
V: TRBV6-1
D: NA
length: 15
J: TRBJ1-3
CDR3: CASRLQGLSGNTIYF
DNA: TGTGCCAGCAGACTTCAGGGTCTCTCTGGAAACACCATATATTTT

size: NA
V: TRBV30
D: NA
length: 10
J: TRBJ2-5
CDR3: CASKRETQYF
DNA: TGTGCCTCCAAACGTGAGACCCAGTACTTC

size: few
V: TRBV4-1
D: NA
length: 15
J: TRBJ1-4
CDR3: CASSQDRRQNEKLFF
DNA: TGCGCCAGCAGCCAAGATCGACGGCAAAATGAAAAACTGTTTTTT

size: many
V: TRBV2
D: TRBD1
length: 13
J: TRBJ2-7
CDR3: CAGAGTGLYEQYF
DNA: TGTGCCGGCGCCGGGACAGGGTTGTACGAGCAGTACTTC

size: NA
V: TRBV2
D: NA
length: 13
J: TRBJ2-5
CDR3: CASSEAGTKTQYF
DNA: TGTGCCAGCAGTGAAGCGGGGACGAAGACCCAGTACTTC

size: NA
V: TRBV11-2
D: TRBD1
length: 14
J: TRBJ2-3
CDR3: CASSPGTGKDTQYF
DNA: TGTGCCAGCAGCCCAGGGACAGGGAAAGATACGCAGTATTTT

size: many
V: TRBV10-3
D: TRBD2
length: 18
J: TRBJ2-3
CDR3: CAISESLASGGLTDTQYF
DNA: TGTGCCATCAGTGAGTCGTTAGCTAGCGGGGGCCTCACAGATACGCAGTATTTT

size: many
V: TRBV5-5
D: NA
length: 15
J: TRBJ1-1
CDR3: CASFATTNGYTEAFF
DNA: TGTGCCAGCTTCGCAACAACTAACGGGTACACTGAAGCTTTCTTT

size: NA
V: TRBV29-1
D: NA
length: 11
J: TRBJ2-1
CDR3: CSAAAYDEQFF
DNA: TGCAGCGCTGCCGCTTACGATGAGCAGTTCTTC

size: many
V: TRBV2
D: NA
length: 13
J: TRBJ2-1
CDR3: CASNPLEYNEQFF
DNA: TGTGCCAGCAACCCCCTAGAGTACAATGAGCAGTTCTTC

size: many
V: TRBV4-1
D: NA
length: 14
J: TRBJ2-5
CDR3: CASSQTTGKQTQYF
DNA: TGCGCCAGCAGCCAAACTACAGGGAAACAGACCCAGTACTTC